These T cell receptor beta chains were read from a single sample in a study of CD8 T cells in Susac syndrome. TCRdb processed the immunoSEQ multiplex PCR reads anew with MiXCR; each CDR3 protein has one entry. The data show 90,000 to 150,000 distinct CDR3 sequences, with about 90% seen just once and approximately 0.12% held by the top ten. The specimen sequenced was CD8+ T cells from PBMCs. These TCRs come from a human donor in good health. Both conserved end residues are part of each CDR3. The order of the fields is CDR3 protein, CDR3 DNA, CDR3 length, clone size, J gene, D gene, V gene. The D gene is left open where the match is weak. Clone size is given for some rows only: seen once, a few or many times, or a class if the clone is expanded.

CASNIRGLRVQSGYEQYF TGTGCCAGCAACATAAGAGGTTTGAGGGTACAGTCCGGATACGAGCAGTACTTC 18 - TRBJ2-7 - TRBV6-1
CASSTVRDEQFF TGTGCGAGCAGTACTGTCCGGGATGAGCAGTTCTTC 12 - TRBJ2-1 - TRBV4-2
CSVDEGGWTEAFF TGCAGCGTTGATGAGGGGGGGTGGACTGAAGCTTTCTTT 13 - TRBJ1-1 - TRBV29-1
CSARSGLTNTGELFF TGCAGTGCTAGATCCGGGCTAACGAACACCGGGGAGCTGTTTTTT 15 - TRBJ2-2 - TRBV20-1
CAWRLSGVGQPQHF TGTGCCTGGAGATTATCAGGGGTAGGTCAGCCCCAGCATTTT 14 - TRBJ1-5 - TRBV30
CASSFGFGGADTQYF TGTGCCAGCAGCTTCGGCTTCGGGGGAGCAGATACGCAGTATTTT 15 - TRBJ2-3 - TRBV13
CSASPGGDGYTF TGCAGTGCTAGTCCAGGGGGCGATGGCTACACCTTC 12 - TRBJ1-2 TRBD1 TRBV20-1
CASSRDRGIYEQYF TGTGCCAGCTCACGGGACAGGGGGATCTACGAGCAGTACTTC 14 few TRBJ2-7 TRBD1 TRBV18
CASKISGGEDTQYF TGTGCCAGCAAAATTAGCGGGGGGGAAGATACGCAGTATTTT 14 once TRBJ2-3 TRBD2 TRBV2
CSVGVNSYEQYF TGCAGCGTTGGTGTGAACTCCTACGAGCAGTACTTC 12 - TRBJ2-7 - TRBV29-1
CASSPLGRGPVSYEQYF TGTGCCAGCAGTCCCCTTGGGAGGGGCCCCGTCTCCTACGAGCAGTACTTC 17 - TRBJ2-7 TRBD2 TRBV6-2/TRBV6-3
CASSLAAGGTEAFF TGCGCCAGCAGCTTGGCCGCAGGGGGCACTGAAGCTTTCTTT 14 - TRBJ1-1 TRBD1 TRBV5-1
CASSLAIGPQHF TGTGCCAGCAGCTTAGCTATCGGGCCCCAGCATTTT 12 - TRBJ1-5 - TRBV7-2
CASSLVYGTGELFF TGTGCCAGCAGCTTGGTATATGGCACCGGGGAGCTGTTTTTT 14 - TRBJ2-2 - TRBV5-8
CATQDSLISNQPQHF TGTGCCACCCAGGACAGCCTTATTAGCAATCAGCCCCAGCATTTT 15 - TRBJ1-5 - TRBV19
CASSQEGQGLGYTF TGCGCCAGCAGCCAAGAGGGACAGGGGCTTGGCTACACCTTC 14 - TRBJ1-2 TRBD1 TRBV4-3
CSARDLGGANTEAFF TGCAGTGCTAGAGATCTGGGGGGGGCGAACACTGAAGCTTTCTTT 15 - TRBJ1-1 - TRBV20-1
CASSPGGTNEKLFF TGTGCCAGCAGCCCAGGGGGAACTAATGAAAAACTGTTTTTT 14 - TRBJ1-4 TRBD1 TRBV7-2
CASSSGDTGELFF TGTGCCAGCAGCTCGGGGGACACCGGGGAGCTGTTTTTT 13 - TRBJ2-2 - TRBV7-9
CASSLPQVAYEQYF TGTGCCAGCAGCTTACCGCAGGTAGCCTACGAGCAGTACTTC 14 - TRBJ2-7 - TRBV7-9
CASSPLGGSSDYGYTF TGTGCCAGCAGTCCCCTGGGGGGTTCCTCGGACTATGGCTACACCTTC 16 - TRBJ1-2 - TRBV28
CASSHPWGYGGGYTF TGTGCCAGCAGCCACCCATGGGGGTATGGAGGTGGCTACACCTTC 15 - TRBJ1-2 - TRBV14
CSVEESPGSGTGELFF TGCAGCGTTGAAGAAAGCCCCGGGAGCGGCACCGGGGAGCTGTTTTTT 16 - TRBJ2-2 - TRBV29-1
CASSSPGLAFTSGELFF TGTGCCAGTAGTTCCCCAGGGTTAGCGTTCACCTCCGGGGAGCTGTTTTTT 17 - TRBJ2-2 - TRBV19
CASSSGMDYGYTF TGTGCCAGCAGTTCCGGAATGGACTATGGCTACACCTTC 13 - TRBJ1-2 - TRBV12-3/TRBV12-4
CASSLDGGRADTQYF TGTGCCAGCAGCTTAGATGGGGGAAGAGCAGATACGCAGTATTTT 15 - TRBJ2-3 - TRBV7-2
CASSLDLGVNTGELFF TGTGCCAGCAGCTTAGACCTCGGAGTGAACACCGGGGAGCTGTTTTTT 16 - TRBJ2-2 - TRBV7-2
CASSFQAGGGTEAFF TGTGCCAGCAGCTTTCAGGCCGGGGGGGGCACTGAAGCTTTCTTT 15 - TRBJ1-1 - TRBV7-2
CSAGWASTGELFF TGCAGCGCTGGGTGGGCCAGCACCGGGGAGCTGTTTTTT 13 - TRBJ2-2 - TRBV29-1
CASSLSGTGVDEQFF TGTGCCAGCAGCTTATCCGGGACAGGGGTCGATGAGCAGTTCTTC 15 - TRBJ2-1 TRBD1 TRBV5-4
CASSFSPGVDAFF TGTGCCAGCAGCTTTAGTCCAGGGGTAGACGCTTTCTTT 13 - TRBJ1-1 - TRBV7-2
CASSTRDMSMNTEAFF TGTGCCAGCAGCACGCGGGACATGAGTATGAACACTGAAGCTTTCTTT 16 few TRBJ1-1 - TRBV7-2
CASSLSARGNTEAFF TGTGCCAGTAGTTTATCAGCCAGGGGAAACACTGAAGCTTTCTTT 15 - TRBJ1-1 - TRBV19
CASSRASQGGMNTEAFF TGTGCCAGCAGCCGCGCCTCTCAAGGGGGCATGAACACTGAAGCTTTCTTT 17 - TRBJ1-1 TRBD1 TRBV7-6
CASTLLLGEETQYF TGTGCCAGCACCCTTCTGCTTGGGGAAGAGACCCAGTACTTC 14 once TRBJ2-5 - TRBV2
CAIRMTLAGARTDTQYF TGTGCCATCAGAATGACGCTAGCGGGGGCCCGCACAGATACGCAGTATTTT 17 - TRBJ2-3 TRBD2 TRBV10-3